Below, 21 T cell receptor beta chains from the same sample are listed, as sequenced in a study of post-analysis software for immune sequencing data. Study-wide points: In patients, TRBV5-6, TRBV5-1 and TRBV20-1 belonged to roughly five TRBV segments found more frequently than in controls.

Unique molecular identifiers were carried by the TCR beta cDNA libraries. Each CDR3 protein is one row after TCRdb ran MiXCR on the PCR reads. The table lists about 500,000 distinct CDR3 sequences, over 35% of them singletons, with 12% in the top ten. Their antigens are not known. Sequenced: blood. The receptor source for this set is a girl aged 10 to 17 with multiple sclerosis.

This clonotype was found a few times. The V gene is TRBV3-1, the J gene TRBJ2-1; D might be TRBD1 (6 bases). The length of the CDR3 is 14 residues. V lost 5 bases and J 5 bases, leaving 13 bases between the germline ends. CDR1 is LGHDT, CDR2 YNNKEL, per germline (reference sequence). CDR3 protein: CASSRDTLHNEQFF. CDR3 bases: TGTGCCAGCAGCAGGGACACCCTTCACAATGAGCAGTTCTTC.

This rearrangement joins TRBV20-1 to TRBJ2-1; 10 nucleotides match TRBD2. J gave up 6 bases and V 3 bases, and 8 bases lay outside the gene matches. From germline, CDR1 is DFQATT and CDR2 SNEGSKA (reference sequence). This CDR3 is built from 15 residues. The CDR3 here is CSASIHSGRANEQFF. CDR3 in DNA: TGCAGTGCTAGCATCCACAGCGGGAGGGCCAATGAGCAGTTCTTC.

The chain recombines TRBV5-1 with TRBJ2-2; D not resolved. Trimming removed 2 bases from V and 4 bases from J, with 9 bases in between. Germline V CDR1 and CDR2: SGHRS, YFSETQ. The CDR3 spans 14 residues. The CDR3 bases are TGCGCCAGCAGCTTAGAGCCGCGCACCGGGGAGCTGTTTTTT. Translation gives CASSLEPRTGELFF.

The chain links TRBV24-1 to TRBJ2-1, with TRBD2 matching 11 bases. The V and J ends lost 5 bases and 9 bases, in that order; junction bases with no gene match: 5. The CDR3 extends over 14 amino acids. The germline V gene has CDR1 KGHDR and CDR2 SFDVKD. CDR3 in amino acids: CATSAASGRLEQFF. The CDR3 region has the DNA TGTGCCACCAGTGCCGCTAGCGGGAGGCTTGAGCAGTTCTTC.

This clonotype was seen more than once but under ten times. The V call is TRBV10-3, the J call TRBJ2-5; D ambiguous. This CDR3 contains 14 residues. In germline, CDR1 is ENHRY, CDR2 SYGVKD. V shed 1 base and J shed 0 bases, with 6 bases lying between them. For the CDR3, the DNA is TGTGCCATCAGTGAGTGGGGTGACCAAGAGACCCAGTACTTC. Translating gives CAISEWGDQETQYF.

The table lists this clonotype with a few counts. The chain carries TRBV30 and TRBJ2-7; D unresolved. V shed 1 base and J shed 0 bases, with 10 bases lying between them. Germline V gene lookup returns CDR1 GTSNPN and CDR2 SVGIG (reference sequence). The CDR3 is made up of 14 amino acids. The CDR3: CAWSGVRDSYEQYF. Here the CDR3 DNA reads TGTGCCTGGAGTGGGGTCAGAGACTCCTACGAGCAGTACTTC.

V gene TRBV29-1 combines with J gene TRBJ2-6; D might be TRBD2 (5 bases). V lost 4 bases and J lost 0, with 10 bases in between. CDR3 size: 15 residues. The germline V gene encodes CDR1 SQVTM and CDR2 ANQGSEA. The CDR3 nucleotides are TGCAGCGTTGTGATACGGGGCTCTGGGGCCAACGTCCTGACTTTC. This translates into CSVVIRGSGANVLTF.

This clonotype was picked up a small number of times. V is TRBV9 and J is TRBJ2-3; no clear D gene. Per germline, CDR1 SGDLS and CDR2 YYNGEE. Trimming removed 1 base from V and 3 bases from J, with 9 bases in between. The CDR3 contains 14 residues. DNA for the CDR3: TGTGCCAGCAGCGTACACCCCCAAACAGATACGCAGTATTTT. It encodes CASSVHPQTDTQYF.

The V call is TRBV29-1, the J call TRBJ2-1; 7 bases map to TRBD1. This CDR3 has 14 amino acids. Germline CDR1 is SQVTM and CDR2 is ANQGSEA. Unmatched junction bases numbered 9, after V lost 7 bases and J lost 3 bases. As DNA, the CDR3 is TGCAGCGCCCCTAGACAGGGTCACTACAATGAGCAGTTCTTC. It translates to CSAPRQGHYNEQFF.

This clonotype occurred a few times. The chain links TRBV7-2 to TRBJ2-3; 13 positions match TRBD2. The CDR3 has 18 amino acids. Germline V gives CDR1 SGHTA, CDR2 FQGNSA. V was clipped by 5 bases and J by 3 bases; unmatched bases: 11. The CDR3 here is CASSTHPGLAGTTDTQYF. The CDR3 bases are TGTGCCAGCAGCACCCATCCGGGACTAGCGGGAACAACAGATACGCAGTATTTT.

The V gene is TRBV29-1, the J gene TRBJ2-1; perhaps D is TRBD1 or TRBD2 (6 bases each). Per germline, CDR1 SQVTM and CDR2 ANQGSEA. The ends were cut back, 5 bases at V and 11 bases at J, with 22 bases in the middle. The length of the CDR3 is 14 residues. For the CDR3, the DNA is TGCAGCGTTACGACACGGGGGCTAGGAAATAAGCAGTTCTTC. This sequence encodes CSVTTRGLGNKQFF.

The V and J genes are TRBV4-2 and TRBJ1-2; no firm D call. V lost 0 bases and J 7 bases, leaving 15 bases between the germline ends. Germline loops: CDR1 LGHNA, CDR2 YNFKEQ. The CDR3 spans 15 residues. CDR3 protein: CASSQDSQTLGGYTF. CDR3 DNA: TGTGCCAGCAGCCAAGACTCACAGACCCTGGGTGGCTACACCTTC.

The CDR3 DNA sequence: TGCGCCAGCAGCTTGGCCAGCAGGGTGGTACTGGACGAGCAGTACTTC. This codes for CASSLASRVVLDEQYF. The rearrangement links TRBV5-1 to TRBJ2-7, with D possibly being TRBD1 (5 bases). Per the germline V gene, CDR1 is SGHRS and CDR2 is YFSETQ. This CDR3 spans 16 amino acids. Trimming shortened V by 0 bases and J by 5 bases, and 18 bases separated the two germline ends. The variable domain in full, with the rest retrieved from reference TRBV5-1 and TRBJ2-7, is KAGVTQTPRYLIKTRGQQVTLSCSPISGHRSVSWYQQTPGQGLQFLFEYFSETQRNKGNFPGRFSGRQFSNSRSEMNVSTLELGDSALYLCASSLASRVVLDEQYFGPGTRLTVT.

The table lists this clonotype with many counts. V is TRBV29-1 and J is TRBJ2-7, with TRBD2 matching over 12 bases. The CDR3 covers 13 residues. The ends lost 5 bases at V and 5 bases at J; junction bases unmatched: 4. Germline CDR1 and CDR2: SQVTM and ANQGSEA. The CDR3 spells CSVRTSGINEQYF. CDR3 bases: TGCAGCGTTCGGACTAGCGGGATCAACGAGCAGTACTTC.

As concerns this clonotype: This sequence may be a read error, since a much larger clone differs from it by one base. The rearrangement uses TRBV9 and TRBJ2-5, with D tentatively TRBD2 (6 bases). The CDR3 covers 14 residues. Germline V gene sequence: CDR1 SGDLS, CDR2 YYNGEE. V was cut by 3 bases and J by 11 bases, with 20 bases left in between. The DNA for the CDR3 is TGTGCCAGCAGCGCCACAGGACTAAACCCGGAGCAGTACTTC. It is translated as CASSATGLNPEQYF.

The gene calls are TRBV20-1 and TRBJ2-2; 13 nucleotides align to TRBD2. CDR3 size: 16 residues. With V trimmed by 6 bases and J by 4 bases, 8 bases remained unmatched. In germline, CDR1 is DFQATT, CDR2 SNEGSKA (reference sequence). This CDR3 is CSARRTSGSVTGELFF. The CDR3 DNA sequence: TGCAGTGCCCGAAGGACTAGCGGGAGTGTCACCGGGGAGCTGTTTTTT.

The V and J genes are TRBV20-1 and TRBJ2-5, with 10 bases identical to TRBD2. The end of the DNA is better explained by TRBJ2-7, so the J call may be wrong. The CDR3 sequence is 14 residues long. CDR1 and CDR2 from the germline V gene are DFQATT and SNEGSKA (reference sequence). For the CDR3, the DNA is TGCAGTGCTAGAGATCTAGCGGGAGACCACGAGCAGTACTTC. This encodes CSARDLAGDHEQYF.

V is TRBV20-1 and J is TRBJ2-3; 10 positions match TRBD2. CDR3 length: 14 amino acids. J was trimmed by 1 base and V by 6 bases; bases with no gene match: 4. Germline loops: CDR1 DFQATT, CDR2 SNEGSKA (reference sequence). Here the CDR3 DNA reads TGCAGTGCCCAAGGACTAGCGGGCACAGATACGCAGTATTTT. The encoded protein is CSAQGLAGTDTQYF.

The chain combines TRBV7-2 with TRBJ1-1, with a tentative D call TRBD1 (6 bases). CDR3 length: 16 residues. V was pared by 3 bases and J by 3 bases, with 17 bases between. Looked up from germline, CDR1 is SGHTA and CDR2 is FQGNSA. This chain's CDR3 is CASSFIGGLHDTEAFF. The CDR3 DNA reads as TGTGCCAGCAGCTTTATCGGGGGGCTGCATGACACTGAAGCTTTCTTT.

This clonotype has more than one count but fewer than ten. This sequence joins TRBV12-3 or TRBV12-4 and TRBJ2-5; D might be TRBD1 or TRBD2, each matching 6 bases. Gene TRBJ2-7 matches the end of the DNA better, so the J call may be wrong. The CDR3 has 14 amino acids. CDR3 coding DNA: TGTGCCAGCAGTTTGGGGGGCAGGGACCACGAGCAGTACTTC. Encoded protein: CASSLGGRDHEQYF.

The rearrangement joins TRBV28 to TRBJ2-5, with D unresolved. Per germline, CDR1 MDHEN and CDR2 SYDVKM. The CDR3 sequence is 12 residues long. V was cut by 3 bases and J by 3 bases, with 5 bases left in between. CDR3 DNA sequence: TGTGCCAGCAGTTTGTTTGAAGAGACCCAGTACTTC. Its translation: CASSLFEETQYF.